A single sample is the source of the 28 T cell receptor beta chains below, sequenced in a study of cytomegalovirus exposure and HLA in healthy donors. Only in-frame clones appear in the TCRdb table, and some are missing; sequencing was by immunoSEQ multiplex PCR. This sample has under 250,000 clones; less than 90% occur once, and the top ten carry less than 7%. Sequencing input: PBMCs. The source of these receptors is a woman aged 18-30 years in good health and CMV-seronegative.

CDR3 DNA: TGTGCCAGCAGTGCGACCAATTCAGTTGGAACCCAGTACTTC. Its translation: CASSATNSVGTQYF. V gene TRBV2 combines with J gene TRBJ2-5; no clear D gene. Per the germline V gene, CDR1 is SNHLY and CDR2 is FYNNEI. The CDR3 runs to 14 residues. Trimming took off 4 bases at V and 8 bases at J, with 17 bases between the two ends. Together with reference TRBV2 and TRBJ2-5, the CDR3 gives the full variable domain: EPEVTQTPSHQVTQMGQEVILRCVPISNHLYFYWYRQILGQKVEFLVSFYNNEISEKSEIFDDQFSVERPDGSNFTLKIRSTKLEDSAMYFCASSATNSVGTQYFGPGTRLLVL.

The chain has TRBV27 and TRBJ2-7; possibly TRBD2 for D (6 bases). Germline CDR1 MNHEY, CDR2 SMNVEV (reference sequence). V was pared by 5 bases and J by 3 bases, with 14 bases between. The CDR3 extends over 14 amino acids. CDR3 residues: CASSLGTRGYEQYF. DNA of the CDR3: TGTGCCAGCAGTCTCGGGACTCGGGGCTACGAGCAGTACTTC.

The CDR3 coding sequence is TGCGCCAGCAGCTGGGGCCAGGGGTCTTCCCTACACTACAATGAGCAGTTCTTC. It yields the protein CASSWGQGSSLHYNEQFF. The V gene is TRBV5-1, the J gene TRBJ2-1, with D perhaps TRBD1 (6 bases). V lost 3 bases and J 3 bases, leaving 22 bases between the germline ends. The germline V gene encodes CDR1 SGHRS and CDR2 YFSETQ. The CDR3 spans 18 residues.

This chain uses TRBV5-6 with TRBJ2-7; TRBD2 might be the D (6 bases). Looked up from germline, CDR1 is SGHDT and CDR2 is YYEEEE. The CDR3 sequence is 13 residues long. V gave up 4 bases and J gave up 6 bases, with 14 bases separating them. The CDR3 DNA reads as TGTGCCAGCAGCGCGGGACCGGGGCTCGAGCAGTACTTC. Translated: CASSAGPGLEQYF.

This rearrangement joins TRBV4-1 to TRBJ2-7, with 9 bases aligning to TRBD1. Germline V gene sequence: CDR1 MGHRA, CDR2 YSYEKL. The CDR3 loop spans 17 amino acids. V gave up 0 bases and J gave up 7 bases; unmatched junction bases: 13. The DNA for the CDR3 is TGCGCCAGCAGCCAAGATCTGGGGACAGGGCCCCTTAGGGAGCAGTACTTC. As protein: CASSQDLGTGPLREQYF.

The rearrangement uses TRBV6-5 and TRBJ1-3; 8 bases are a match to TRBD1. Germline V lookup: CDR1 MNHEY, CDR2 SVGAGI. The V and J ends lost 4 bases and 2 bases, in that order; junction bases with no gene match: 4. The CDR3 has 15 amino acids. CDR3 coding DNA: TGTGCCAGCAGTTTTAGCAGGGGGCCTGGAAACACCATATATTTT. Translation gives CASSFSRGPGNTIYF.

The chain couples TRBV19 to TRBJ1-1; weak D call: TRBD1 (6 bases). Germline V gene lookup returns CDR1 LNHDA and CDR2 SQIVND (reference sequence). This CDR3 has 16 amino acids. V was cut by 5 bases and J by 4 bases, with 20 bases left in between. The CDR3 here is CASSVRGEGISTEAFF. The CDR3 DNA reads TGTGCCAGTAGTGTCAGGGGCGAGGGTATTAGCACTGAAGCTTTCTTT.

The chain has TRBV6-5 and TRBJ2-7; D could derive from TRBD1 or TRBD2 (5 bases each). The length of the CDR3 is 15 residues. Per the germline V gene, CDR1 is MNHEY and CDR2 is SVGAGI. V lost 2 bases, J lost 2 bases, and 13 bases lay in between. The chain's CDR3 is CASSYGKGPAYEQYF. CDR3 in DNA: TGTGCCAGCAGTTACGGGAAGGGACCGGCCTACGAGCAGTACTTC.

The chain links TRBV4-2 to TRBJ2-2, with D possibly being TRBD2 (5 bases). Germline CDR1 and CDR2: LGHNA and YNFKEQ. V lost 0 bases to trimming and J lost 6 bases, with 8 bases between them. The CDR3 runs to 14 residues. As DNA, the CDR3 is TGTGCCAGCAGCCAAGATAAACTAGCCGGGGAGCTGTTTTTT. Its translation is CASSQDKLAGELFF.

The CDR3 here is CASQASSVGSYEQYF. The CDR3 DNA follows: TGTGCCAGCCAGGCCTCTAGCGTAGGCTCCTACGAGCAGTACTTC. This sequence joins TRBV2 and TRBJ2-7, with a weak D call TRBD2 (6 bases). This CDR3 has 15 residues. In germline, CDR1 is SNHLY, CDR2 FYNNEI. The ends were cut back, 8 bases at V and 0 bases at J, with 17 bases in the middle. The full variable domain, its missing parts supplied by reference TRBV2 and TRBJ2-7, is EPEVTQTPSHQVTQMGQEVILRCVPISNHLYFYWYRQILGQKVEFLVSFYNNEISEKSEIFDDQFSVERPDGSNFTLKIRSTKLEDSAMYFCASQASSVGSYEQYFGPGTRLTVT.

V gene TRBV2 combines with J gene TRBJ2-5, with 9 bases identical to TRBD1. Germline trimming cut 6 bases from V and 5 bases from J; bases unmatched to any gene: 10. Germline V gives CDR1 SNHLY, CDR2 FYNNEI. This CDR3 is 15 amino acids long. The CDR3 reads CASRNGQGWSETQYF. The DNA for the CDR3 is TGTGCCAGCAGGAACGGACAGGGGTGGTCGGAGACCCAGTACTTC.

The chain joins TRBV11-2 to TRBJ2-1, with TRBD2 matching 11 bases. V shed 5 bases, J shed 5 bases, and the junction held 8 bases outside the gene matches. CDR3 length: 16 residues. In germline, CDR1 is SGHAT, CDR2 FQNNGV. This chain's CDR3 is CASSLRTSGYDNEQFF. DNA for the CDR3: TGTGCCAGCAGCCTCAGGACTAGCGGGTATGACAATGAGCAGTTCTTC. Together with reference TRBV11-2 and TRBJ2-1, the CDR3 gives the full variable domain: EAGVAQSPRYKIIEKRQSVAFWCNPISGHATLYWYQQILGQGPKLLIQFQNNGVVDDSQLPKDRFSAERLKGVDSTLKIQPAKLEDSAVYLCASSLRTSGYDNEQFFGPGTRLTVL.

This clone has a handful of counts. This chain links TRBV19 with TRBJ2-7, with D perhaps given as TRBD1 or TRBD2 (5 bases each). Per germline, CDR1 LNHDA and CDR2 SQIVND (reference sequence). CDR3 length: 15 residues. The V end was cut by 5 bases, the J end by 3 bases, with 17 bases between. The CDR3 is CASSWGTANDYEQYF. CDR3 DNA sequence: TGTGCCAGTAGTTGGGGGACCGCGAACGACTACGAGCAGTACTTC.

The CDR3 loop is CASRRQGQGNQPQHF. DNA of the CDR3: TGTGCCAGCAGGAGACAGGGCCAAGGCAATCAGCCCCAGCATTTT. The rearrangement joins TRBV6-5 to TRBJ1-5; 7 nucleotides agree with TRBD1. CDR1 is MNHEY and CDR2 is SVGAGI in the germline V gene. This CDR3 contains 15 residues. Germline trimming cut 6 bases from V and 2 bases from J; bases unmatched to any gene: 7.

This clone showed up just once. The chain employs TRBV30 and TRBJ1-5; tentatively, D is TRBD1 (5 bases). Germline V CDR1 and CDR2: GTSNPN, SVGIG (reference sequence). V was cut by 3 bases and J by 3 bases, with 9 bases left in between. The CDR3 sequence is 13 residues long. CDR3 amino acids: CAWSLGLNQPQHF. The CDR3 region has the DNA TGTGCCTGGAGCCTGGGGCTCAATCAGCCCCAGCATTTT.

V usage is TRBV19 and J usage is TRBJ1-2; 9 nucleotides align to TRBD1. The CDR3 contains 13 residues. Germline loops: CDR1 LNHDA, CDR2 SQIVND (reference sequence). V lost 7 bases, J lost 8 bases, and 8 bases stayed unmatched. The CDR3 reads CASTRGQGEGYTF. The CDR3 coding sequence is TGTGCCAGTACTCGGGGACAGGGTGAGGGCTACACCTTC.

The chain links TRBV2 to TRBJ2-3; no clear D gene. The length of the CDR3 is 14 residues. Trimming pared 9 bases from V and 0 bases from J, leaving 13 bases between. Germline V gene sequence: CDR1 SNHLY, CDR2 FYNNEI. The CDR3 loop reads CARARQASTDTQYF. The CDR3 DNA follows: TGTGCCAGGGCCCGGCAGGCTAGCACAGATACGCAGTATTTT.

Notes on this clone: Other DNA sequences in this specimen translate into the identical CDR3. This sequence joins TRBV18 and TRBJ2-7; D may be TRBD1 (5 bases). Trimming cost V 6 bases and J 0 bases, with 12 bases left between them. The CDR3 length is 14 residues. Germline CDR1 reads KGHSH; CDR2 reads LQKENI. CDR3 in DNA: TGTGCCAGCTCGCCCGACAGCAGCTCCTACGAGCAGTACTTC. The encoded protein is CASSPDSSSYEQYF. The variable domain in full, with the rest retrieved from reference TRBV18 and TRBJ2-7, is NAGVMQNPRHLVRRRGQEARLRCSPMKGHSHVYWYRQLPEEGLKFMVYLQKENIIDESGMPKERFSAEFPKEGPSILRIQQVVRGDSAAYFCASSPDSSSYEQYFGPGTRLTVT.

The V call is TRBV28, the J call TRBJ1-2; possibly TRBD1 for D (5 bases). Germline CDR1 reads MDHEN; CDR2 reads SYDVKM. Trimming shortened V by 5 bases and J by 0 bases, and 19 bases separated the two germline ends. This CDR3 spans 17 amino acids. CDR3 sequence (DNA): TGTGCCAGCAGTCCCACGGGACTGTCGGACACTAACTATGGCTACACCTTC. This translates into CASSPTGLSDTNYGYTF.

The chain combines TRBV6-1 with TRBJ1-1, with a tentative D call TRBD1 (6 bases). CDR3 size: 13 residues. The V gene lost 2 bases and the J gene lost 10 bases, with 14 bases spanning the gap. Germline assignment: CDR1 MNHNS and CDR2 SASEGT. Here the CDR3 DNA reads TGTGCCAGCAGTGAATATCAGGGGATGGGAGCTTTCTTT. Amino acids: CASSEYQGMGAFF.

The rearrangement joins TRBV7-2 to TRBJ2-1, with TRBD2 identical over 8 bases. Trimming cost V 5 bases and J 4 bases; bases outside gene matches: 7. CDR3 length: 15 residues. Germline V gene sequence: CDR1 SGHTA, CDR2 FQGNSA. The CDR3 DNA sequence: TGTGCCAGCAGCGCGACTAGCGCCCGTTACAATGAGCAGTTCTTC. Translation: CASSATSARYNEQFF.

In this sample, this clone turned up once. Other nucleotide sequences in the sample specify the same CDR3. The genes are TRBV5-1 and TRBJ2-7; TRBD1 matches 8 bases. Germline trimming cut 0 bases from V and 0 bases from J; bases unmatched to any gene: 2. There are 15 residues in the CDR3. CDR1 and CDR2 from the germline V gene are SGHRS and YFSETQ. The chain's CDR3 is CASSLDRGSSYEQYF. DNA of the CDR3: TGCGCCAGCAGCTTGGACAGGGGGTCCTCCTACGAGCAGTACTTC.

The V call is TRBV28, the J call TRBJ2-7; 8 nucleotides match TRBD1. The CDR3 is 12 amino acids. Losses at the gene ends were 8 bases for V and 4 bases for J; bases not matched to a gene: 4. Germline V CDR1 and CDR2: MDHEN, SYDVKM. The DNA for the CDR3 is TGTGCCAGCGTCAGGGGGCGATACGAGCAGTACTTC. Translation: CASVRGRYEQYF.

The chain employs TRBV30 and TRBJ1-2, with 7 bases matching TRBD1. J gave up 7 bases and V 3 bases, and 11 bases lay outside the gene matches. The V gene's germline CDR1 is GTSNPN and CDR2 SVGIG (reference sequence). The CDR3 loop spans 14 amino acids. CDR3 in amino acids: CAWRVDRRAGGYTF. The DNA for the CDR3 is TGTGCCTGGAGAGTGGACAGGCGCGCAGGTGGCTACACCTTC.

CDR3 DNA: TGTGCCAGCAGTTCCCGATTAGATGGCTACACCTTC. Its protein is CASSSRLDGYTF. The chain uses TRBV27 and TRBJ1-2, with D unclear. In germline, CDR1 is MNHEY, CDR2 SMNVEV (reference sequence). V gave up 4 bases and J gave up 6 bases, with 9 bases separating them. The CDR3 is 12 residues long.

The CDR3 here is CASHPGAGNYEQYF. The CDR3, as DNA: TGTGCCAGCCACCCAGGGGCGGGAAACTACGAGCAGTACTTC. V gene TRBV2 combines with J gene TRBJ2-7; D may correspond to TRBD1 or TRBD2 (6 bases each). Germline V gene lookup returns CDR1 SNHLY and CDR2 FYNNEI. The CDR3 runs to 14 residues. V was cut by 8 bases and J by 3 bases, with 17 bases left in between.

This clone showed up just once. The CDR3 is CASSLWSVDQEKLFF. As DNA, the CDR3 is TGTGCCAGCAGTTTATGGTCGGTAGACCAAGAAAAACTGTTTTTT. V is TRBV27 and J is TRBJ1-4; D unresolved. Germline-derived CDR1 and CDR2 are MNHEY and SMNVEV (reference sequence). CDR3 length: 15 amino acids. The germline V and J ends were trimmed by 1 base and 8 bases, with 14 bases remaining between them.

The chain recombines TRBV7-3 with TRBJ2-1, with TRBD1 as a possible D gene (5 bases). The V gene's germline CDR1 is SGHTA and CDR2 FQGTGA. The CDR3 consists of 13 residues. Trimming pared 4 bases from V and 7 bases from J, leaving 11 bases between. The CDR3, as DNA: TGTGCCAGCAGCTCTAGGGGTGGGAATGAGCAGTTCTTC. Translation gives CASSSRGGNEQFF.